This TCR beta chain was identified during a study of naive and memory T cell subsets. From the second PCR step, alpha and beta chains were amplified apart. From germline, CDR1 is MDHEN and CDR2 SYDVKM. The CDR3 contains 14 residues. With V trimmed by 4 bases and J by 6 bases, 3 bases remained unmatched. Points from the study as a whole: A few larger clonotypes appeared in naive repertoires, especially CD8, possibly memory cells re-expressing CD45RA.

Worth noting for this clonotype: Its antigen is unidentified.

Both TRBC1 and TRBC2 were covered by a beta constant-region primer of two equimolar oligonucleotides. The ligated cDNA underwent four PCR rounds using SP2 and nested alpha and beta constant-region primers. TCRdb passed the UMI-ligation and nested PCR reads through MiXCR, listing each CDR3 protein once. The table has under 150,000 distinct CDR3 sequences, approximately 20% seen once. The clonotype originates from a human donor in good health. V is TRBV28 and J is TRBJ2-3, with TRBD1 matching 11 bases. The specimen was naive CD8+ T cells from blood. The CDR3 here is CASSSGQGGDTQYF. The CDR3 nucleotides read TGTGCCAGCAGTTCGGGACAGGGGGGCGATACGCAGTATTTT. Drawing the rest from reference TRBV28 and TRBJ2-3, the complete variable domain is DVKVTQSSRYLVKRTGEKVFLECVQDMDHENMFWYRQDPGLGLRLIYFSYDVKMKEKGDIPEGYSVSREKKERFSLILESASTNQTSMYLCASSSGQGGDTQYFGPGTRLTVL.